A single sample gave rise to the 5 T cell receptor beta chains below, sequenced in a study of blood T cell repertoires in COVID-19. Using immunoSEQ multiplex PCR, the repertoire was profiled, and TCRdb retains in-frame clones only, with some absent. The sample lists under 25,000 clones; about 83% were seen once. The sequenced sample was peripheral blood. These receptors were collected from an older man with acute or convalescent COVID-19.

In its sample, this clone was seen a few times. The chain has TRBV5-4 and TRBJ1-3; D is unclear. CDR3 length equals 14 residues. Trimming stripped 4 bases from V and 0 bases from J, with 8 bases between. The germline V gene encodes CDR1 SGHNT and CDR2 YYREEE (reference sequence). The CDR3 protein is CASSLAVSGNTIYF. CDR3 in DNA: TGTGCCAGCAGCCTTGCAGTCTCTGGAAACACCATATATTTT.

The chain joins TRBV29-1 to TRBJ2-1; TRBD2 aligns across 9 bases. V lost 3 bases to trimming and J lost 7 bases; unmatched junction nucleotides: 4. This CDR3 has 13 residues. The V gene's germline CDR1 is SQVTM and CDR2 ANQGSEA. This CDR3 is CSVDAGGRNEQFF. The DNA of the CDR3 is TGCAGCGTTGATGCGGGAGGGAGGAATGAGCAGTTCTTC.

The DNA for the CDR3 is TGTGCCAGCAGCGTGAAGATTCATAGCGGGAGCACCGGGGAGCTGTTTTTT. This codes for CASSVKIHSGSTGELFF. V gene TRBV9 combines with J gene TRBJ2-2; 9 bases agree with TRBD2. Germline CDR1 reads SGDLS; CDR2 reads YYNGEE. The V segment lost 2 bases and the J segment 4 bases; nucleotides outside the gene matches: 9. The CDR3 covers 17 residues.

This chain links TRBV2 with TRBJ1-1; D is ambiguous. The CDR3 sequence is 14 residues long. Germline loops: CDR1 SNHLY, CDR2 FYNNEI. Trimming removed 5 bases at V and 2 bases at J, with 12 bases between. The CDR3 loop reads CASSSTGGNTEAFF. The CDR3 DNA reads TGTGCCAGCAGTTCAACGGGTGGAAACACTGAAGCTTTCTTT. Supplemented by reference TRBV2 and TRBJ1-1, the full variable domain reads EPEVTQTPSHQVTQMGQEVILRCVPISNHLYFYWYRQILGQKVEFLVSFYNNEISEKSEIFDDQFSVERPDGSNFTLKIRSTKLEDSAMYFCASSSTGGNTEAFFGQGTRLTVV.

The sample holds a few counts of this clone. This chain joins TRBV6-5 and TRBJ1-5, with D maybe TRBD1 (5 bases). Trimming shortened V by 10 bases and J by 2 bases, and 18 bases separated the two germline ends. Germline V gives CDR1 MNHEY, CDR2 SVGAGI. There are 15 residues in the CDR3. The CDR3 coding sequence is TGTGCCACCCAGACCAGGGCGGTTGGCAATCAGCCCCAGCATTTT. This sequence encodes CATQTRAVGNQPQHF.